The clone carrying this T cell receptor beta chain was observed a handful of times. This entry belongs to a study of early T cells in non-severe SARS-CoV-2 infection. V dropped 2 bases and J dropped 0 bases, with 11 bases sitting between them. Germline assignment: CDR1 SEHNR and CDR2 FQNEAQ (reference sequence). The CDR3 runs 15 residues. One entry per CDR3 protein results from TCRdb running MiXCR on the 5' RACE reads. The sample lists tens of thousands of distinct CDR3 sequences, 7.5% to 9% occurring once. The receptor comes from an adult who was a healthcare worker with PCR-confirmed SARS-CoV-2 infection or an uninfected control (not recorded which). This sequence joins TRBV7-9 and TRBJ2-7; D is perhaps TRBD1 or TRBD2 (5 bases each). The starting material was whole blood, obtained at baseline. CDR3 nucleotide sequence: TGTGCCAGCAGCTTATTTGGGGGTAGCTCCTACGAGCAGTACTTC. Translated: CASSLFGGSSYEQYF.